The 28 T cell receptor beta chains presented below share a single source sample, sequenced in a study of blood T cells in healthy people across ages. The authors ran a second PCR of 7 to 11 cycles using a sample-barcoded 5' primer and a J-beta primer mix. One entry per CDR3 protein, called by TCRdb with MiXCR from the 5' RACE reads. This table holds 700,000 or so distinct CDR3 sequences, 20% to 25% found once. The sequenced sample was blood. The receptors derive from a man between 65 and 79 years old in good health.

The chain couples TRBV6-6 to TRBJ2-4; 7 bases fit TRBD1. The trim removed 6 bases at V and 6 bases at J, leaving 5 bases unmatched. The CDR3 is 13 amino acids. CDR1 is MNHNY, CDR2 SVGAGI, per germline (reference sequence). CDR3 sequence (DNA): TGTGCCAGCAGCCCGGGACAGTTAAACATTCAGTACTTC. Its translation is CASSPGQLNIQYF.

The chain links TRBV11-2 to TRBJ2-4, with D possibly being TRBD1 or TRBD2 (5 bases each). The CDR3 extends over 15 amino acids. Germline CDR1 is SGHAT and CDR2 is FQNNGV. V was clipped by 4 bases and J by 3 bases, with 13 bases between them. The CDR3, as DNA: TGTGCCAGCAGCTCGCCCGGGGCTAGCAAAAACATTCAGTACTTC. This translates into CASSSPGASKNIQYF.

J is TRBJ2-1 and V is TRBV9, with D perhaps matching TRBD2 (6 bases). The CDR3 loop spans 15 amino acids. Germline V CDR1 and CDR2: SGDLS, YYNGEE. V lost 4 bases and J lost 4, with 15 bases in between. The CDR3 is CASSPTRLPYNEQFF. CDR3 nucleotides: TGTGCCAGCAGCCCGACTAGACTTCCTTACAATGAGCAGTTCTTC.

This clonotype was seen a handful of times. The J gene is TRBJ2-3, the V gene TRBV5-1; D gene uncertain. The CDR3 extends over 14 amino acids. Trimming cost V 4 bases and J 0 bases, with 9 bases left between them. The germline CDR1 and CDR2 sequences are SGHRS and YFSETQ. DNA for the CDR3: TGCGCCAGCAGCGCCGTTTCTAGCACAGATACGCAGTATTTT. Translating it yields CASSAVSSTDTQYF.

The table lists this clonotype with a few counts. This chain connects TRBV18 to TRBJ2-3; 12 bases map to TRBD2. The CDR3 covers 16 residues. Trimming at V came to 5 bases and at J to 4 bases, leaving 7 bases not matched to a gene. Germline values: CDR1 KGHSH, CDR2 LQKENI. Written as DNA, the CDR3 is TGTGCCAGCTCATCAGACCGACTAGCGGGAGCAGATACGCAGTATTTT. It specifies CASSSDRLAGADTQYF. The full variable domain, completed using reference TRBV18 and TRBJ2-3, is NAGVMQNPRHLVRRRGQEARLRCSPMKGHSHVYWYRQLPEEGLKFMVYLQKENIIDESGMPKERFSAEFPKEGPSILRIQQVVRGDSAAYFCASSSDRLAGADTQYFGPGTRLTVL.

This sequence joins TRBV6-1 and TRBJ2-3, with a weak D call TRBD1 (6 bases). CDR3 length equals 16 residues. V was trimmed by 6 bases and J by 2 bases, leaving 18 bases between them. The germline V gene has CDR1 MNHNS and CDR2 SASEGT. The CDR3: CASRSLSGEYTDTQYF. CDR3 nucleotides: TGTGCCAGCAGATCCCTCTCAGGGGAATACACAGATACGCAGTATTTT.

In nucleotides, the CDR3 is TGCAGTGCTCTACCGGGACTAGCGGGGCGCACAGATACGCAGTATTTT. It yields the protein CSALPGLAGRTDTQYF. V and J are TRBV20-1 and TRBJ2-3, with 13 bases identical to TRBD2. The J segment lost 1 base and the V segment lost 5 bases, leaving 6 bases of the junction unmatched. The CDR3 length is 16 residues. CDR1 and CDR2 from the germline V gene are DFQATT and SNEGSKA (reference sequence).

This clonotype was counted between two and nine times. The genes are TRBV20-1 and TRBJ2-7, with D possibly being TRBD1 (6 bases). CDR1 is DFQATT and CDR2 is SNEGSKA in the germline V gene (reference sequence). With 6 bases removed from V and 0 bases from J, the gap between germline ends came to 12 bases. This CDR3 comprises 13 residues. CDR3 sequence reads: CSATRDTSYEQYF. The CDR3 nucleotides read TGCAGTGCCACCCGGGACACCTCCTACGAGCAGTACTTC.

The chain joins TRBV6-1 to TRBJ2-7; 8 positions match TRBD1. This CDR3 has 15 amino acids. V lost 5 bases and J lost 2; bases outside the gene matches: 8. The germline CDR1 and CDR2 sequences are MNHNS and SASEGT. CDR3 residues: CASSRGQGKAYEQYF. The CDR3 region has the DNA TGTGCCAGCAGTAGAGGACAGGGAAAGGCCTACGAGCAGTACTTC.

In the case of this clonotype: An end of the junction does not agree with germline; a read error may underlie this. V gene TRBV5-1 combines with J gene TRBJ2-5; 7 bases are shared with TRBD1. The end of the DNA fits TRBJ2-7 better, so the J call may be wrong. Germline CDR1 SGHRS, CDR2 YFSETQ. There are 15 residues in the CDR3. CDR3 amino acids: CARSLGTVLTYEQYF. The CDR3 nucleotides read TGCGCCCGCAGCCTCGGGACAGTTCTCACCTACGAGCAGTACTTC.

This clonotype was counted a few times. V usage is TRBV28 and J usage is TRBJ2-4; D gene unclear. The germline V gene encodes CDR1 MDHEN and CDR2 SYDVKM. V was pared by 6 bases and J by 3 bases, with 15 bases between. CDR3 size: 15 residues. As DNA, the CDR3 is TGTGCCAGCAGGGAATCAGGTGAAGGCAAAAACATTCAGTACTTC. Its translation is CASRESGEGKNIQYF.

This clonotype occurred once. The chain joins TRBV20-1 to TRBJ1-1, with D possibly TRBD1 on 6 matching bases. The CDR3 has 15 amino acids. V lost 5 bases, J lost 1 base, and 17 bases lay in between. Germline V CDR1 and CDR2: DFQATT, SNEGSKA (reference sequence). CDR3 DNA sequence: TGCAGTGCTCAGGGAGGGGGGGCGCCGAACACTGAAGCTTTCTTT. As protein: CSAQGGGAPNTEAFF.

The rearrangement links TRBV14 to TRBJ1-1; D call uncertain. The germline gives CDR1 SGHDN, CDR2 FVKESK. V was trimmed by 4 bases and J by 9 bases, leaving 15 bases between them. This CDR3 comprises 13 residues. CDR3: CASSRLRGLKAFF. The CDR3 nucleotides are TGTGCCAGCAGCCGCCTCCGCGGGCTGAAAGCTTTCTTT.

This clonotype has only a few counts. The V call is TRBV6-5, the J call TRBJ2-5; the match to TRBD1 covers 10 bases. The J call could be wrong; TRBJ2-7 is a better fit for the DNA end. There are 15 residues in the CDR3. Germline V CDR1 and CDR2: MNHEY, SVGAGI. The DNA for the CDR3 is TGTGCCAGCAGTTCCTGGACAGGGGGCTCCTACGAGCAGTACTTC. Translation: CASSSWTGGSYEQYF.

V gene TRBV6-6 combines with J gene TRBJ2-5; TRBD1 matches at 7 bases. Germline assignment: CDR1 MNHNY and CDR2 SVGAGI (reference sequence). This CDR3 region has 18 residues. J was trimmed by 5 bases and V by 0 bases; bases with no gene match: 15. CDR3 amino acids: CASSYSTLETGIWETQYF. The CDR3 DNA reads as TGTGCCAGCAGTTACTCGACTCTGGAGACAGGGATATGGGAGACCCAGTACTTC.

This clonotype was seen a few times. The chain recombines TRBV20-1 with TRBJ1-5, with D possibly TRBD1 on 6 matching bases. The germline V gene has CDR1 DFQATT and CDR2 SNEGSKA (reference sequence). The CDR3 runs to 17 residues. V was shortened by 0 bases and J by 1 base, with 16 bases between the two germline ends. The CDR3: CSARDFLAGASNQPQHF. CDR3 sequence (DNA): TGCAGTGCTAGAGATTTTCTCGCGGGGGCGAGCAATCAGCCCCAGCATTTT.

The chain is built from TRBV7-4 and TRBJ2-7; D possibly corresponds to TRBD2 (6 bases). The ends were cut back, 7 bases at V and 4 bases at J, with 17 bases in the middle. Germline V CDR1 and CDR2: SGHVT, SQSDAQ. The CDR3 spans 14 residues. The CDR3 nucleotides read TGTGCCAGCACCCACGCGGGGCTCTCGTACGAGCAGTACTTC. It encodes CASTHAGLSYEQYF.

There are many counts of this clonotype. The chain couples TRBV7-3 to TRBJ2-1; 11 bases are shared with TRBD2. The CDR3 runs 16 residues. Germline V gene data show CDR1 as SGHTA and CDR2 as FQGTGA. V trimming: 3 bases; J trimming: 5 bases; junction bases outside the gene matches: 6. CDR3 region: CASSFIPGLADNEQFF. CDR3 nucleotide sequence: TGTGCCAGCAGCTTCATCCCGGGACTAGCGGACAATGAGCAGTTCTTC.

The chain combines TRBV9 with TRBJ1-4, with D possibly being TRBD1 (6 bases). Trimming cost V 2 bases and J 8 bases, with 10 bases left between them. Germline assignment: CDR1 SGDLS and CDR2 YYNGEE. The CDR3 contains 13 residues. The CDR3: CASSVGGWEKLFF. Written as DNA, the CDR3 is TGTGCCAGCAGCGTCGGGGGCTGGGAAAAACTGTTTTTT.

The chain carries TRBV12-3 or TRBV12-4 and TRBJ2-5; D perhaps matches TRBD1 (6 bases). The end of the DNA fits TRBJ2-7 better, so the J call may be wrong. CDR3 length: 14 residues. This chain's CDR3 is CASSQTGFGYEQYF. The DNA of the CDR3 is TGTGCCAGCAGTCAAACAGGGTTCGGCTACGAGCAGTACTTC.

This clonotype was counted between two and nine times. The CDR3 nucleotides read TGTGCCAGCAGTTACGCGAGCTCCTACGAGCAGTACGTC. This sequence encodes CASSYASSYEQYV. V is TRBV6-2 or TRBV6-3 and J is TRBJ2-7; D not resolved. The CDR3 is made up of 13 amino acids. V was clipped by 2 bases and J by 0 bases, with 5 bases between them. Looked up from germline, CDR1 is MNHEY and CDR2 is SVGEGT.

The V and J genes are TRBV28 and TRBJ2-1; unclear D gene. The assigned J gene may be wrong: the sequence end matches TRBJ2-7 better. Per the germline V gene, CDR1 is MDHEN and CDR2 is SYDVKM. The CDR3 is made up of 13 amino acids. CDR3 protein: CASIPIDSYEQYV. The CDR3 coding sequence is TGTGCCAGCATCCCAATCGACTCATACGAGCAGTACGTC.

This CDR3 is CASSFTSGAAPEQFF. The CDR3 nucleotides read TGTGCCAGCAGCTTTACTAGCGGAGCGGCTCCTGAGCAGTTCTTC. J is TRBJ2-5 and V is TRBV7-2, with 8 bases matching TRBD2. The last part of the DNA fits TRBJ2-1 better; the J call may be wrong. The V gene's germline CDR1 is SGHTA and CDR2 FQGNSA. The CDR3 is 15 residues long.

This clonotype was counted only a few times. This chain connects TRBV25-1 to TRBJ2-5; D is unclear. Trimming took 1 base from V and 1 from J, leaving 1 base between them. Germline-derived CDR1 and CDR2 are MGHDK and SYGVNS. This CDR3 has 12 amino acids. The DNA of the CDR3 is TGTGCCAGCAGTGAATCCCAAGAGACCCAGTACTTC. Encoded protein: CASSESQETQYF.

V and J are TRBV6-2 or TRBV6-3 and TRBJ2-4; 8 bases match TRBD1. This CDR3 contains 13 residues. Germline CDR1 reads MNHEY; CDR2 reads SVGEGT. After removal of 6 bases from V and 4 bases from J, the junction contained 2 bases not matched to a gene. The CDR3 region has the DNA TGTGCCAGCAGCCGGACAGGGAAAAACATTCAGTACTTC. This gives the protein CASSRTGKNIQYF.

Note on this clonotype: Its ends do not fully match the called genes, so a read error is possible. CDR3 coding DNA: TGTGGCAGCAGCTTGACCGACAGGGGTGGTGAAAAACTGTTTTTT. Protein product: CGSSLTDRGGEKLFF. The chain couples TRBV11-2 to TRBJ1-4; 8 bases match TRBD1. Germline values: CDR1 SGHAT, CDR2 FQNNGV. This CDR3 has 15 residues.

This clonotype was counted a few times. The CDR3 DNA is TGTGCCAGCAGCCAAGATCGGGCAGCCTACTATGGCTACACCTTC. The encoded protein is CASSQDRAAYYGYTF. The chain combines TRBV3-1 with TRBJ1-2; unclear D gene. The germline V and J ends were trimmed by 0 bases and 3 bases, with 11 bases remaining between them. The germline V gene has CDR1 LGHDT and CDR2 YNNKEL (reference sequence). The CDR3 spans 15 residues.

The rearrangement links TRBV6-5 to TRBJ2-3; no clear D gene. Germline CDR1 MNHEY, CDR2 SVGAGI. V lost 5 bases and J 5 bases, leaving 11 bases between the germline ends. CDR3 size: 13 residues. DNA for the CDR3: TGTGCCAGCAGTCCCGACCGAAAAGATACGCAGTATTTT. This encodes CASSPDRKDTQYF.